The 30 T cell receptor beta chains in this list originate from one sample, sequenced in a study of neurological immune-mediated disorders. TCRdb itself ran the 5' RACE reads through MiXCR, one entry per CDR3 protein. The profile covers roughly 100,000 distinct CDR3 sequences, with 3% to 4% appearing a single time and about 2.9% taken by the ten largest. Sequenced material: PBMCs. The receptors were gathered from a woman between 45 and 60 years old with multiple sclerosis.

There are many counts of this clonotype. The chain links TRBV20-1 to TRBJ1-5; D is uncertain. With 5 bases removed from V and 5 bases from J, the gap between germline ends came to 16 bases. This CDR3 is 14 amino acids long. The germline V gene encodes CDR1 DFQATT and CDR2 SNEGSKA (reference sequence). Written as DNA, the CDR3 is TGCAGTGCTTCTTCCGGTTCCCCCGATCAGCCCCAGCATTTT. Translated: CSASSGSPDQPQHF.

This clonotype was detected only once. The chain couples TRBV7-2 to TRBJ2-1; D ambiguous. The CDR3 length is 13 residues. Germline CDR1 SGHTA, CDR2 FQGNSA. V was trimmed by 5 bases and J by 9 bases, leaving 14 bases between them. The CDR3 DNA reads as TGTGCCAGCAGCCTCGTCGTGGGGTCTGAGCAGTTCTTC. Protein: CASSLVVGSEQFF.

The sample holds many counts of this clonotype. The chain links TRBV3-1 to TRBJ2-1; D assignment may be TRBD1 or TRBD2 (5 bases each). CDR3 length equals 16 residues. Trimming removed 2 bases from V and 0 bases from J, with 11 bases in between. Germline CDR1 reads LGHDT; CDR2 reads YNNKEL (reference sequence). DNA for the CDR3: TGTGCCAGCAGCCAAACGGGACCCCGCTCCTACAATGAGCAGTTCTTC. Encoded protein: CASSQTGPRSYNEQFF.

This clonotype appeared many times. DNA for the CDR3: TGTGCCAGCACCCCCAGGGGGGGGCTTTCAGAGACCCAGTACTTC. Translation: CASTPRGGLSETQYF. The chain links TRBV11-2 to TRBJ2-5, with D perhaps given as TRBD1 or TRBD2 (7 bases each). Germline loops: CDR1 SGHAT, CDR2 FQNNGV. The CDR3 loop spans 15 amino acids. V lost 7 bases, J lost 4 bases, and 19 bases lay in between.

This clonotype was seen many times. This chain links TRBV6-6 with TRBJ1-4; 9 bases match TRBD1. This CDR3 is built from 15 residues. Looked up from germline, CDR1 is MNHNY and CDR2 is SVGAGI (reference sequence). Trimming at V came to 2 bases and at J to 5 bases, leaving 3 bases not matched to a gene. CDR3 bases: TGTGCCAGCAGTTACGAGGGGACAGGGAATGAAAAACTGTTTTTT. This codes for CASSYEGTGNEKLFF.

This clonotype has a count of ten or more. The V gene is TRBV20-1, the J gene TRBJ1-3, with 8 bases matching TRBD1. The V gene end was trimmed by 4 bases and the J gene end by 1 base; junction bases not matched to a gene: 3. This CDR3 contains 14 residues. Germline V gene sequence: CDR1 DFQATT, CDR2 SNEGSKA (reference sequence). The CDR3 bases are TGCAGTGCTACAGACAGGGGTTCTGGAAACACCATATATTTT. It yields the protein CSATDRGSGNTIYF.

This clonotype was counted at least ten times. This chain connects TRBV7-9 to TRBJ1-5, with 8 bases fitting TRBD1. Trimming at V came to 5 bases and at J to 6 bases, leaving 6 bases not matched to a gene. The CDR3 loop spans 14 amino acids. The germline V gene has CDR1 SEHNR and CDR2 FQNEAQ (reference sequence). The CDR3 region has the DNA TGTGCCAGCAGCACTGACAGGGGTAGTCAGCCCCAGCATTTT. It specifies CASSTDRGSQPQHF.

This clonotype was observed at least ten times. The chain recombines TRBV6-6 with TRBJ2-7; 7 bases are shared with TRBD2. The V gene end was trimmed by 7 bases and the J gene end by 6 bases; junction bases not matched to a gene: 6. The CDR3 sequence is 12 residues long. Germline CDR1 is MNHNY and CDR2 is SVGAGI (reference sequence). The CDR3, as DNA: TGTGCCAGCACTCTGGGGGGGAGCGAGCAGTACTTC. It yields the protein CASTLGGSEQYF.

This clonotype was recorded at least ten times. This chain links TRBV15 with TRBJ2-7, with D perhaps matching TRBD1 or TRBD2 (5 bases each). The CDR3 has 14 amino acids. The V gene's germline CDR1 is LNHNV and CDR2 YYDKDF (reference sequence). Trimming shortened V by 0 bases and J by 9 bases, and 15 bases separated the two germline ends. The CDR3 region has the DNA TGTGCCACCAGCAGAGACCGGGACCGCCGGGCGCAGTACTTC. It encodes CATSRDRDRRAQYF.

This clonotype was counted many times. The rearrangement joins TRBV5-1 to TRBJ2-7; D uncertain. With 2 bases removed from V and 3 bases from J, the gap between germline ends came to 9 bases. The CDR3 runs 13 residues. Germline V gives CDR1 SGHRS, CDR2 YFSETQ. The CDR3 sequence is CASSFGLYYEQYF. The CDR3 DNA sequence: TGCGCCAGCAGCTTCGGCCTCTACTACGAGCAGTACTTC.

The rearrangement joins TRBV12-3 or TRBV12-4 to TRBJ2-1, with D possibly being TRBD1 (5 bases). V was pared by 5 bases and J by 6 bases, with 17 bases between. This CDR3 contains 15 residues. CDR3 DNA: TGTGCCAGCAGTCACCAGGGAAAGAGGTCCAATGAGCAGTTCTTC. It specifies CASSHQGKRSNEQFF.

This clonotype was recorded many times. The chain combines TRBV15 with TRBJ1-2; unclear D gene. V lost 0 bases, J lost 5 bases, and 13 bases lay in between. The CDR3 runs 15 residues. CDR1 LNHNV and CDR2 YYDKDF come from the germline V gene (reference sequence). The CDR3 coding sequence is TGTGCCACCAGCAGAGATAGGCAGTTATATTATGGCTACACCTTC. Translated: CATSRDRQLYYGYTF.

The chain uses TRBV7-9 and TRBJ2-1; 8 bases agree with TRBD1. Losses at the gene ends were 8 bases for V and 8 bases for J; bases not matched to a gene: 11. The CDR3 has 14 residues. CDR1 and CDR2 (germline): SEHNR, FQNEAQ (reference sequence). In nucleotides, the CDR3 is TGTGCCAGCCGGGACGGACAGGGAAAAGATGAGCAGTTCTTC. The encoded protein is CASRDGQGKDEQFF.

In its sample, this clonotype was seen many times. The genes are TRBV10-3 and TRBJ2-3; 14 bases align to TRBD2. The V gene's germline CDR1 is ENHRY and CDR2 SYGVKD. This CDR3 comprises 18 residues. Losses at the gene ends were 4 bases for V and 5 bases for J; bases not matched to a gene: 11. CDR3: CAISAPLTSGGALDTQYF. CDR3 bases: TGTGCCATCAGTGCACCCCTGACTAGCGGGGGGGCGTTAGATACGCAGTATTTT.

This clonotype has just a few counts. The chain has TRBV4-3 and TRBJ1-2; 8 nucleotides match TRBD1. V shed 0 bases, J shed 7 bases, and the junction held 10 bases outside the gene matches. Germline CDR1 is LGHNA and CDR2 is YSLEER. The CDR3 loop spans 16 amino acids. The CDR3: CASSQDRQGRSRGYTF. The CDR3 bases are TGCGCCAGCAGCCAAGATAGACAGGGGAGGTCTCGTGGCTACACCTTC.

The sample holds many counts of this clonotype. The CDR3 here is CASSLGQYPNNEQFF. The DNA of the CDR3 is TGTGCCAGCAGCCTCGGACAGTACCCAAACAATGAGCAGTTCTTC. This sequence joins TRBV12-3 or TRBV12-4 and TRBJ2-1; D is perhaps TRBD1 (6 bases). V was shortened by 6 bases and J by 5 bases, with 17 bases between the two germline ends. The CDR3 has 15 residues.

Ten or more counts support this clonotype. The chain joins TRBV5-1 to TRBJ2-6, with D possibly matching TRBD2 (7 bases). V was clipped by 0 bases and J by 0 bases, with 13 bases between them. The CDR3 runs 18 residues. Germline V gene data show CDR1 as SGHRS and CDR2 as YFSETQ. The chain's CDR3 is CASSLGTGGNSGANVLTF. CDR3 in DNA: TGCGCCAGCAGCTTGGGGACGGGGGGCAACTCTGGGGCCAACGTCCTGACTTTC.

This chain links TRBV29-1 with TRBJ2-6; D might be TRBD1 or TRBD2, each matching 5 bases. This CDR3 has 14 residues. Trimming took 4 bases from V and 2 from J, leaving 9 bases between them. Per germline, CDR1 SQVTM and CDR2 ANQGSEA. The CDR3 protein is CSVVGTAGANVLTF. The CDR3 DNA follows: TGCAGCGTTGTAGGGACGGCTGGGGCCAACGTCCTGACTTTC. Combining the CDR3 with reference TRBV29-1 and TRBJ2-6 gives the whole variable domain SAVISQKPSRDICQRGTSLTIQCQVDSQVTMMFWYRQQPGQSLTLIATANQGSEATYESGFVIDKFPISRPNLTFSTLTVSNMSPEDSSIYLCSVVGTAGANVLTFGAGSRLTVL.

This clonotype was picked up many times. This chain uses TRBV4-3 with TRBJ2-7, with TRBD2 matching over 10 bases. Germline assignment: CDR1 LGHNA and CDR2 YSLEER. The CDR3 has 16 residues. J lost 3 bases, V lost 2 bases, and 7 bases had no gene match. The chain's CDR3 is CASSQTTSGAYYEQYF. As DNA, the CDR3 is TGCGCCAGCAGCCAAACCACTAGCGGGGCCTACTACGAGCAGTACTTC.

This clonotype appeared many times. J is TRBJ2-2 and V is TRBV9, with 7 bases lining up with TRBD1. The germline V gene encodes CDR1 SGDLS and CDR2 YYNGEE. The trim removed 0 bases at V and 0 bases at J, leaving 2 bases unmatched. CDR3 length: 16 residues. The CDR3: CASSVAGQPNTGELFF. The CDR3 DNA sequence: TGTGCCAGCAGCGTAGCGGGACAGCCGAACACCGGGGAGCTGTTTTTT.

This chain uses TRBV11-3 with TRBJ2-7; no reliable D call. The length of the CDR3 is 13 residues. CDR1 is SGHNT, CDR2 YENEEA, per germline. Between the trimmed V and J ends, which lost 2 bases and 3 bases, there was a span of 8 bases. The CDR3 DNA reads as TGTGCCAGCAGCTTACGACAAAACTACGAGCAGTACTTC. This gives the protein CASSLRQNYEQYF.

This clonotype showed up many times. The V gene is TRBV7-2, the J gene TRBJ2-3; 9 bases map to TRBD2. Trimming removed 4 bases from V and 4 bases from J; junction bases left unmatched: 6. Germline-derived CDR1 and CDR2 are SGHTA and FQGNSA. The CDR3 spans 15 residues. The CDR3 spells CASSSSGGTPDTQYF. Written as DNA, the CDR3 is TGTGCCAGCAGCTCCAGCGGGGGGACCCCAGATACGCAGTATTTT.

This clonotype was picked up many times. The chain is built from TRBV7-2 and TRBJ2-5; 12 bases line up with TRBD2. Germline CDR1 reads SGHTA; CDR2 reads FQGNSA. CDR3 length equals 15 residues. The V and J ends lost 5 bases and 3 bases, in that order; junction bases with no gene match: 4. The CDR3 here is CASSMGLAGKETQYF. Written as DNA, the CDR3 is TGTGCCAGCAGCATGGGACTAGCGGGCAAAGAGACCCAGTACTTC. Based on the CDR3 plus reference TRBV7-2 and TRBJ2-5, the full variable domain is GAGVSQSPSNKVTEKGKDVELRCDPISGHTALYWYRQSLGQGLEFLIYFQGNSAPDKSGLPSDRFSAERTGGSVSTLTIQRTQQEDSAVYLCASSMGLAGKETQYFGPGTRLLVL.

This clonotype was observed many times. This chain uses TRBV5-4 with TRBJ2-3, with a possible D match to TRBD2 (6 bases). Germline V gene lookup returns CDR1 SGHNT and CDR2 YYREEE (reference sequence). This CDR3 contains 15 residues. V was cut by 4 bases and J by 7 bases, with 19 bases left in between. This CDR3 is CASSPAEEGRNTQYF. CDR3 coding DNA: TGTGCCAGCAGCCCCGCAGAGGAGGGGAGAAATACGCAGTATTTT.

This clonotype has a count of ten or more. The chain carries TRBV4-3 and TRBJ2-5, with 10 bases fitting TRBD2. V trimming: 0 bases; J trimming: 5 bases; junction bases outside the gene matches: 6. This CDR3 region has 16 residues. In germline, CDR1 is LGHNA, CDR2 YSLEER. CDR3 protein: CASSQDRPSGGETQYF. As DNA, the CDR3 is TGCGCCAGCAGCCAAGATCGTCCTAGCGGGGGTGAGACCCAGTACTTC.

This clonotype came up once. The CDR3 sequence is CASSQATGNQPQHF. CDR3 in DNA: TGTGCCAGCAGCCAAGCTACTGGCAATCAGCCCCAGCATTTT. The rearrangement links TRBV3-1 to TRBJ1-5, with D unresolved. V was trimmed by 1 base and J by 2 bases, leaving 6 bases between them. The CDR3 loop spans 14 amino acids. Germline V gene lookup returns CDR1 LGHDT and CDR2 YNNKEL (reference sequence).

The chain recombines TRBV5-1 with TRBJ2-7, with D maybe TRBD2 (6 bases). Deletions cut 2 bases from V and 6 bases from J, with 12 bases between. This CDR3 is built from 13 residues. Germline V CDR1 and CDR2: SGHRS, YFSETQ. The CDR3 loop reads CASSLFTGVEQYF. CDR3 sequence (DNA): TGCGCCAGCAGCTTATTTACGGGAGTCGAGCAGTACTTC.

This clonotype has a count of ten or more. The V and J genes are TRBV5-1 and TRBJ2-7, with 9 bases aligning to TRBD1. Germline V lookup: CDR1 SGHRS, CDR2 YFSETQ. This CDR3 has 14 residues. J was trimmed by 5 bases and V by 2 bases; bases with no gene match: 5. Here the CDR3 reads CASSLSGTGNEQYF. The CDR3 DNA sequence: TGCGCCAGCAGCTTATCCGGGACAGGGAACGAGCAGTACTTC.

This clonotype occurred many times. Here the CDR3 DNA reads TGCGCCAGCAGCTCCGGACAGGGGACAGATACGCAGTATTTT. As protein: CASSSGQGTDTQYF. J is TRBJ2-3 and V is TRBV5-1, with 9 bases fitting TRBD1. Trimming at V came to 3 bases and at J to 3 bases, leaving 2 bases not matched to a gene. The CDR3 has 14 residues. Germline V gene data show CDR1 as SGHRS and CDR2 as YFSETQ.

This clonotype occurred many times. The chain joins TRBV12-3 or TRBV12-4 to TRBJ2-7, with 7 bases identical to TRBD1. There are 14 residues in the CDR3. J lost 7 bases, V lost 8 bases, and 14 bases had no gene match. CDR3 in amino acids: CASGTTDRVGEQYF. The CDR3 region has the DNA TGTGCCAGCGGAACTACTGACAGGGTAGGGGAGCAGTACTTC.